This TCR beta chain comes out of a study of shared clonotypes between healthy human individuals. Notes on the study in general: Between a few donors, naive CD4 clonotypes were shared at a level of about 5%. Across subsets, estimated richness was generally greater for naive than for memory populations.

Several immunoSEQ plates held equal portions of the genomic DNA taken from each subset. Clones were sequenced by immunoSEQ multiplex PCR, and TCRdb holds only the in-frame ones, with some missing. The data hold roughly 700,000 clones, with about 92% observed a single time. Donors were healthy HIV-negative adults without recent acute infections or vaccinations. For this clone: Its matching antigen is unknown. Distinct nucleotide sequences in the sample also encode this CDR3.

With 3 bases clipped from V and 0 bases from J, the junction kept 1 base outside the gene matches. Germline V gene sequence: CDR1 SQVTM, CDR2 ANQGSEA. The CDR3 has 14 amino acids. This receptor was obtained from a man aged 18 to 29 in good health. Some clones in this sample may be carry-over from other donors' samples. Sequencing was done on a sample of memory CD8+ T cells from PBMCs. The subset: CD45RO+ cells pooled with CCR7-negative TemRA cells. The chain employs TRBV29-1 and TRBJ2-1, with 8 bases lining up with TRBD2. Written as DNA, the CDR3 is TGCAGCGTTGACAGCGGGAGCTCCTACAATGAGCAGTTCTTC. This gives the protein CSVDSGSSYNEQFF.